The 14 T cell receptor beta chains reported below all come from one sample, sequenced in a study of blood T cell repertoires in COVID-19. Only in-frame clones appear in the TCRdb table, and some are missing; sequencing was by immunoSEQ multiplex PCR. This sample carries fewer than 250,000 clones, 70% to 90% of them seen once, and the ten largest clones take around 10%. The source material was peripheral blood. The source is a man between 50 and 59 years old with COVID-19, enrolled during active disease.

The rearrangement links TRBV28 to TRBJ1-6; D gene unclear. Germline V gene data show CDR1 as MDHEN and CDR2 as SYDVKM. This CDR3 contains 16 residues. Trimming took 2 bases from V and 7 from J, leaving 15 bases between them. CDR3 nucleotides: TGTGCCAGCAGTTTAGACGACAACCCTCCCAATTCACCCCTCCACTTT. Amino acid sequence: CASSLDDNPPNSPLHF.

The CDR3 DNA reads as TGTGCCAGCAGCTTATCCGGGACAGGGTATACAGATACGCAGTATTTT. Translated: CASSLSGTGYTDTQYF. The chain couples TRBV5-8 to TRBJ2-3; TRBD1 agrees at 9 bases. The CDR3 is 16 amino acids. CDR1 and CDR2 (germline): SGHTS, YDEGEE. Losses at the gene ends were 2 bases for V and 3 bases for J; bases not matched to a gene: 7. Full variable domain (missing parts from reference TRBV5-8 and TRBJ2-3): EAGVTQSPTHLIKTRGQQATLRCSPISGHTSVYWYQQALGLGLQFLLWYDEGEERNRGNFPPRFSGRQFPNYSSELNVNALELEDSALYLCASSLSGTGYTDTQYFGPGTRLTVL.

The chain recombines TRBV7-2 with TRBJ2-5; 10 nucleotides agree with TRBD1. In germline, CDR1 is SGHTA, CDR2 FQGNSA. The trim removed 3 bases at V and 3 bases at J, leaving 10 bases unmatched. This CDR3 contains 17 residues. CDR3 loop: CASSLVTGTGVKETQYF. The CDR3 nucleotides are TGTGCCAGCAGCTTGGTGACCGGGACAGGGGTGAAAGAGACCCAGTACTTC.

V and J are TRBV7-8 and TRBJ1-1; D might be TRBD1 (6 bases). V gave up 4 bases and J gave up 4 bases, with 16 bases separating them. Germline CDR1 SGHVS, CDR2 FQNEAQ. CDR3 size: 15 residues. The CDR3 DNA sequence: TGTGCCAGCAGCTGGGGGGGCAGGTCGCTCACTGAAGCTTTCTTT. It is translated as CASSWGGRSLTEAFF.

The genes are TRBV2 and TRBJ1-2, with D possibly being TRBD1 (5 bases). The CDR3 sequence is 14 residues long. In germline, CDR1 is SNHLY, CDR2 FYNNEI. V lost 6 bases to trimming and J lost 6 bases, with 17 bases between them. The CDR3 bases are TGTGCCAGCAGAAGCGACACAGCGGGGGATGGCTACACCTTC. Its protein product is CASRSDTAGDGYTF.

This clone has more than one count but fewer than ten. This sequence joins TRBV6-5 and TRBJ1-4; D perhaps matches TRBD1 (6 bases). Germline lookup yields CDR1 MNHEY and CDR2 SVGAGI. V dropped 6 bases and J dropped 7 bases, with 15 bases sitting between them. This CDR3 region has 14 residues. Written as DNA, the CDR3 is TGTGCCAGCAGGACCCCGGGGGGCGGTGAAAAACTGTTTTTT. This encodes CASRTPGGGEKLFF.

This clone was counted a few times. The rearrangement links TRBV6-1 to TRBJ1-5; 10 nucleotides line up with TRBD1. The CDR3 length is 14 residues. Germline V lookup: CDR1 MNHNS, CDR2 SASEGT. With 3 bases clipped from V and 6 bases from J, the junction kept 2 bases outside the gene matches. The CDR3: CASSEGQGLQPQHF. CDR3 in DNA: TGTGCCAGCAGTGAGGGACAGGGGCTTCAGCCCCAGCATTTT.

The genes are TRBV3-1 (or the pseudogene TRBV3-2) and TRBJ1-1; D not certain. Germline V gene lookup returns CDR1 LGHDT and CDR2 YNNKEL (reference sequence). The CDR3 extends over 15 amino acids. V was clipped by 1 base and J by 0 bases, with 9 bases between them. CDR3 sequence (DNA): TGTGCCAGCAGCCAAGCTCCAGGCGTGAACACTGAAGCTTTCTTT. Protein sequence: CASSQAPGVNTEAFF.

The chain employs TRBV6-1 and TRBJ2-1; 7 bases line up with TRBD2. The V gene's germline CDR1 is MNHNS and CDR2 SASEGT. The V segment lost 2 bases and the J segment 2 bases; nucleotides outside the gene matches: 6. This CDR3 region has 16 residues. CDR3 bases: TGTGCCAGCAGTGAAAGTCTAAGCGGGACCTACAATGAGCAGTTCTTC. Translating it yields CASSESLSGTYNEQFF.

This clone was observed a single time. The chain links TRBV7-9 to TRBJ1-4, with D maybe TRBD1 (5 bases). V dropped 2 bases and J dropped 4 bases, with 8 bases sitting between them. The CDR3 has 14 amino acids. Germline values: CDR1 SEHNR, CDR2 FQNEAQ (reference sequence). The CDR3: CASSLTQVNEKLFF. CDR3 in DNA: TGTGCCAGCAGCTTAACACAGGTTAATGAAAAACTGTTTTTT.

This chain connects TRBV27 to TRBJ1-5; D possibly corresponds to TRBD1 (6 bases). V was pared by 3 bases and J by 5 bases, with 14 bases between. The germline V gene encodes CDR1 MNHEY and CDR2 SMNVEV (reference sequence). The CDR3 is 15 amino acids. Written as DNA, the CDR3 is TGTGCCAGCAGTTTGAGTTCAGGGGTCGATCAGCCCCAGCATTTT. Translation gives CASSLSSGVDQPQHF.

As concerns this clone: At one boundary the junction diverges from the germline segment, which might be a read error. The CDR3 coding sequence is TGTGCCATCAGTGACTACGATGAGCAGTTCTTC. It encodes CAISDYDEQFF. The chain joins TRBV10-3 to TRBJ2-1; D call uncertain. The germline gives CDR1 ENHRY, CDR2 SYGVKD. The CDR3 consists of 11 residues.

This clone showed up just a few times. The V and J genes are TRBV19 and TRBJ2-2, with D possibly matching TRBD1 (7 bases). This CDR3 has 15 amino acids. CDR1 LNHDA and CDR2 SQIVND come from the germline V gene (reference sequence). Trimming removed 3 bases at V and 7 bases at J, with 15 bases between. The CDR3 sequence: CASSMKRRGDGELFF. The DNA of the CDR3 is TGTGCCAGTAGTATGAAACGCAGGGGGGACGGGGAGCTGTTTTTT.

This clone was picked up many times. This sample also contains other DNA sequences that code for the same CDR3. The V gene is TRBV9, the J gene TRBJ2-2; 8 bases map to TRBD1. The V gene end was trimmed by 3 bases and the J gene end by 2 bases; junction bases not matched to a gene: 3. The length of the CDR3 is 15 residues. Germline V gene sequence: CDR1 SGDLS, CDR2 YYNGEE. The CDR3 spells CASSDRGANTGELFF. DNA of the CDR3: TGTGCCAGCAGCGACAGGGGGGCCAACACCGGGGAGCTGTTTTTT.